This T cell receptor beta chain was captured by sequencing in a study of T cells in Graves' hyperthyroidism and ophthalmopathy. In germline, CDR1 is LGHNT, CDR2 FRNRAP. The CDR3 has 12 amino acids. V was pared by 7 bases and J by 5 bases, with 11 bases between. The study enrolled patients aged 18 to 65 with newly diagnosed hyperthyroidism of under 2 months' duration. Those patients with uncontrolled infection, other autoimmune disease, pregnancy or lactation were excluded. Clinicians diagnosed patients from clinical symptoms, serum thyroxine and TRAb, thyroid ultrasound and orbital computed tomography. The source material, RNA transcripts, was used to amplify TCR beta CDR3 regions. When the TCR CDR3 underwent first-round RT-PCR, the HTBI primer set was used. Using its own MiXCR run on the multiplex PCR reads, TCRdb lists one record per CDR3 protein. The sample has 500,000 to 750,000 distinct CDR3 sequences, about 43% seen once.

This clonotype has at least ten counts. Its antigen is not known. Study conclusions and caveats: Most thyroid clonotypes expanded above 0.001 appeared in blood too.

Sequencing was performed on peripheral blood or thyroid tissue (not recorded which). V is TRBV12-5 and J is TRBJ1-2; no clear D gene. This sequence originates from a woman under 30 with Graves' hyperthyroidism. The CDR3 sequence: CASAVGVYGYTF. CDR3 nucleotides: TGTGCTAGTGCCGTCGGAGTATATGGCTACACCTTC.